The 7 T cell receptor beta chains listed next were all sequenced from one sample in a study of T cells after yellow fever vaccination. TCRdb ran MiXCR on the 5' RACE reads and lists one entry per CDR3 protein. The sample holds about 300,000 distinct CDR3 sequences; around 10% are singletons and the top ten take about 3%. The sequencing here drew on CD4+ T cells sorted from PBMCs, taken 5 days after the yellow fever booster vaccination. The source of these receptors is a man younger than 30 who received the YFV17D yellow fever vaccine.

The V gene is TRBV5-1, the J gene TRBJ2-2; 7 bases map to TRBD1. Losses at the gene ends were 0 bases for V and 4 bases for J; bases not matched to a gene: 6. This CDR3 is built from 16 residues. CDR1 is SGHRS, CDR2 YFSETQ, per germline. Here the CDR3 reads CASSLGVQGTTGELFF. CDR3 in DNA: TGCGCCAGCAGCTTGGGTGTACAGGGGACCACCGGGGAGCTGTTTTTT.

This clonotype has ten or more counts. The chain joins TRBV7-9 to TRBJ2-2, with 7 bases lining up with TRBD1. CDR1 is SEHNR and CDR2 is FQNEAQ in the germline V gene (reference sequence). The CDR3 loop spans 15 amino acids. J gave up 4 bases and V 6 bases, and 8 bases lay outside the gene matches. The CDR3 bases are TGTGCCAGCAGTCCTCGAGGGGGCATCACCGGGGAGCTGTTTTTT. It translates to CASSPRGGITGELFF.

This clonotype was recorded many times. The chain carries TRBV20-1 and TRBJ2-5; 7 bases match TRBD2. V lost 6 bases to trimming and J lost 3 bases; unmatched junction nucleotides: 1. This CDR3 comprises 11 residues. Germline V gives CDR1 DFQATT, CDR2 SNEGSKA (reference sequence). The CDR3 sequence is CSARGEETQYF. The CDR3 nucleotides are TGCAGTGCCCGGGGGGAAGAGACCCAGTACTTC.

This clonotype was seen many times. The rearrangement links TRBV7-2 to TRBJ2-7; D is ambiguous. The V end was cut by 4 bases, the J end by 2 bases, with 6 bases between. Germline values: CDR1 SGHTA, CDR2 FQGNSA. CDR3 size: 12 residues. The CDR3 is CASSSDAYEQYF. CDR3 sequence (DNA): TGTGCCAGCAGCTCGGACGCCTACGAGCAGTACTTC.

This clonotype has ten or more counts. DNA for the CDR3: TGTGCCAGTAGGATTAGACAGACAACTAATGAAAAACTGTTTTTT. Residues: CASRIRQTTNEKLFF. This chain links TRBV6-5 with TRBJ1-4; maybe TRBD1 (5 bases). This CDR3 has 15 amino acids. The germline V gene encodes CDR1 MNHEY and CDR2 SVGAGI. The germline V and J ends were trimmed by 9 bases and 0 bases, with 14 bases remaining between them.

This clonotype showed up many times. The V and J genes are TRBV4-3 and TRBJ2-2; either TRBD1 or TRBD2 may supply D (5 bases each). Germline V gene data show CDR1 as LGHNA and CDR2 as YSLEER. The CDR3 has 15 residues. V was trimmed by 4 bases and J by 6 bases, leaving 15 bases between them. The CDR3 DNA reads TGCGCCAGCAGCCTGCAAACCGGGACCCCCGGGGAGCTGTTTTTT. It codes for CASSLQTGTPGELFF.

This chain joins TRBV5-5 and TRBJ2-3, with D perhaps matching TRBD2 (6 bases). V was shortened by 2 bases and J by 4 bases, with 14 bases between the two germline ends. Germline CDR1 reads SGHKS; CDR2 reads YYEKEE (reference sequence). This CDR3 comprises 15 residues. The CDR3 bases are TGTGCCAGCAGCTTCCTCCGGGGAGGTGCAGATACGCAGTATTTT. It is translated as CASSFLRGGADTQYF.